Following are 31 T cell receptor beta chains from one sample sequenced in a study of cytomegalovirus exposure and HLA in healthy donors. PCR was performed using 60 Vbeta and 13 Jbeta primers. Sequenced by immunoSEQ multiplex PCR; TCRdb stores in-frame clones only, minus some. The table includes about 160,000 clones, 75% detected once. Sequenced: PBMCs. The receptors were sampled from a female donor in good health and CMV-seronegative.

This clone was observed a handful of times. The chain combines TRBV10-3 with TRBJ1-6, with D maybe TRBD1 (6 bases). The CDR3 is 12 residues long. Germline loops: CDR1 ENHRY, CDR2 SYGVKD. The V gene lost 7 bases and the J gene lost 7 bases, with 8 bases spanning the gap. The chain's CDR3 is CAIMGTNSPLHF. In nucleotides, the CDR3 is TGTGCCATCATGGGGACAAATTCACCCCTCCACTTT.

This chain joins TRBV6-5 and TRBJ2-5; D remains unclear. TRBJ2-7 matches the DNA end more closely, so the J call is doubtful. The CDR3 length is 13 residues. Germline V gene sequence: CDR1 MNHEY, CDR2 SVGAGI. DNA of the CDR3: TGTGCCAGCAGCATGGTTTGGGGCTACGAGCAGTACTTC. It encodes CASSMVWGYEQYF.

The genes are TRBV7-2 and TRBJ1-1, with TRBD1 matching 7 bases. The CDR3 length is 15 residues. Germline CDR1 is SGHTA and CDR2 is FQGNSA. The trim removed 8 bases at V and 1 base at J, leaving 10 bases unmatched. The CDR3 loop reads CASSTGVGSNTEAFF. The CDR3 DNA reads TGTGCCAGCTCCACAGGGGTGGGATCGAACACTGAAGCTTTCTTT.

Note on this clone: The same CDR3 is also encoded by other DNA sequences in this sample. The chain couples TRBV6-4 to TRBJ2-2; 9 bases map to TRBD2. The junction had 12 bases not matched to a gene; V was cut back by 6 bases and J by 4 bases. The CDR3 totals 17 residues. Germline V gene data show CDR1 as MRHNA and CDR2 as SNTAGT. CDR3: CASSPGLAGAGTGELFF. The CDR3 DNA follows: TGTGCCAGCAGCCCGGGACTAGCCGGAGCAGGCACCGGGGAGCTGTTTTTT.

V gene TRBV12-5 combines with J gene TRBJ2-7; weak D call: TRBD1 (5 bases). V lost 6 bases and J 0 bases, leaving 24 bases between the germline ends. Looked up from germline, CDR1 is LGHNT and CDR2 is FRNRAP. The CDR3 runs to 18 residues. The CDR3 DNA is TGTGCTAGTGGCCCCCTGCGACCGACAGCATGGAGCTCCTACGAGCAGTACTTC. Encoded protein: CASGPLRPTAWSSYEQYF.

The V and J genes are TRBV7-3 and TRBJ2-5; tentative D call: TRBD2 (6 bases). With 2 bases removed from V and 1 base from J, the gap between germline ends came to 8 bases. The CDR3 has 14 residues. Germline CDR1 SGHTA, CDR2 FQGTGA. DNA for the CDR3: TGTGCCAGCAGCTTAGGCGGGGCCCAAGAGACCCAGTACTTC. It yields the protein CASSLGGAQETQYF.

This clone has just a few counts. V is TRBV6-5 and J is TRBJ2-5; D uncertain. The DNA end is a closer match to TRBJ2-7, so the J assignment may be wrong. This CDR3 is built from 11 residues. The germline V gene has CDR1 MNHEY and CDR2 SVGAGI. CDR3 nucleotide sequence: TGTGCCAGCAGAGAAAACTACGAGCAGTACTTC. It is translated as CASRENYEQYF.

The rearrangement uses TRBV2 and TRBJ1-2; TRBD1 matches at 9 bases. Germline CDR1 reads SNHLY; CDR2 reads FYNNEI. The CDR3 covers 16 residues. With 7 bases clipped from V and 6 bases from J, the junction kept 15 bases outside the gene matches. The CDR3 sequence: CASTFATGGYLDGYTF. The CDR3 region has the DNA TGTGCCAGCACCTTTGCGACAGGGGGGTATCTAGATGGCTACACCTTC.

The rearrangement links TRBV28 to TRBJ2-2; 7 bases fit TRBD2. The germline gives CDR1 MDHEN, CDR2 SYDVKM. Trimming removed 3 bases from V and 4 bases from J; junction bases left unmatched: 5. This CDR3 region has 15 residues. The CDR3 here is CASSFRLARTGELFF. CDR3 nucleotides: TGTGCCAGCAGTTTCCGACTAGCCCGCACCGGGGAGCTGTTTTTT.

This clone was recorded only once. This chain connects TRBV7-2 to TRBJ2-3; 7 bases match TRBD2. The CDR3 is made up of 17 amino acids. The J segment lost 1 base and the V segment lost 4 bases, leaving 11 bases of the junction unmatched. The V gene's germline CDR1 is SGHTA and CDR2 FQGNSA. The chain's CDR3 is CASSSRIAGSGTDTQYF. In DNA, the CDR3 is TGTGCCAGCAGCTCCCGAATAGCGGGTTCTGGCACAGATACGCAGTATTTT.

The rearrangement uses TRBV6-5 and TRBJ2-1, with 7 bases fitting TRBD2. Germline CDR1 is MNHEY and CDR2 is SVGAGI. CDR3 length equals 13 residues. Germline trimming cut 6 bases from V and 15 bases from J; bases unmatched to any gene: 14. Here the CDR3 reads CASRGTSEPGGFF. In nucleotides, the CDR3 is TGTGCCAGCAGAGGAACTAGCGAACCTGGTGGGTTCTTC.

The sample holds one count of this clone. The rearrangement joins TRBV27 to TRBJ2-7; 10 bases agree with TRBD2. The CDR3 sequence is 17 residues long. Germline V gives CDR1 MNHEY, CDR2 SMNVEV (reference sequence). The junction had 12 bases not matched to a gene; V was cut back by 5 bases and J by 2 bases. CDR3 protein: CASSPRGSGGLTYEQYF. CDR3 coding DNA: TGTGCCAGCAGTCCCCGGGGTAGCGGGGGGCTGACCTACGAGCAGTACTTC.

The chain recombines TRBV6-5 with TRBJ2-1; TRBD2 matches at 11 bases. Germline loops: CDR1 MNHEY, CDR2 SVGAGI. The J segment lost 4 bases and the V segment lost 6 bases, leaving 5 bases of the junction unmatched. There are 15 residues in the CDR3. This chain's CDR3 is CASSLGLAEYNEQFF. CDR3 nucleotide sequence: TGTGCCAGCAGCCTGGGACTAGCGGAGTACAATGAGCAGTTCTTC.

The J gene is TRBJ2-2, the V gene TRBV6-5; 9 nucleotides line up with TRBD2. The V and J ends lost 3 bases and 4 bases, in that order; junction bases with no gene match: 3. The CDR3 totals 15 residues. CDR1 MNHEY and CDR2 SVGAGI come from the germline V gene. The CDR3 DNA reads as TGTGCCAGCAGTTATCGTAGCGGGGGCACCGGGGAGCTGTTTTTT. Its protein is CASSYRSGGTGELFF.

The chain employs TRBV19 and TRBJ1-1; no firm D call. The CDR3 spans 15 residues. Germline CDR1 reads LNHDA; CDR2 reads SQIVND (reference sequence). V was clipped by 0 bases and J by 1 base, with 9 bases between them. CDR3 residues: CASSIDGSTNTEAFF. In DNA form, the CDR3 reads TGTGCCAGTAGTATAGATGGGAGTACGAACACTGAAGCTTTCTTT.

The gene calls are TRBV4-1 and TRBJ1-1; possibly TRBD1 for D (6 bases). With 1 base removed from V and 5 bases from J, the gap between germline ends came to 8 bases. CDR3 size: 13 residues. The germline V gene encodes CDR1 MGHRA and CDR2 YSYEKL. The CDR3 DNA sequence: TGCGCCAGCAGCCAAGTGAGGGGGACTGAAGCTTTCTTT. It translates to CASSQVRGTEAFF.

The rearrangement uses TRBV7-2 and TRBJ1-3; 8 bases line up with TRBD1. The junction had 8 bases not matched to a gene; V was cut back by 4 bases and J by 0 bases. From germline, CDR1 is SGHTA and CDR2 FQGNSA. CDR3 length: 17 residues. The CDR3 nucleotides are TGTGCCAGCAGCTCCTTGGACAGGGCCCCCTCTGGAAACACCATATATTTT. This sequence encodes CASSSLDRAPSGNTIYF.

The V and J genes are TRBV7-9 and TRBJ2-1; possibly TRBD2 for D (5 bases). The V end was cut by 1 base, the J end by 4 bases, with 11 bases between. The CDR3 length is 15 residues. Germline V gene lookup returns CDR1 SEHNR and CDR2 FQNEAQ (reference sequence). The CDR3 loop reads CASSLVRGRYNEQFF. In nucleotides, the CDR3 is TGTGCCAGCAGCTTAGTACGCGGGCGATACAATGAGCAGTTCTTC.

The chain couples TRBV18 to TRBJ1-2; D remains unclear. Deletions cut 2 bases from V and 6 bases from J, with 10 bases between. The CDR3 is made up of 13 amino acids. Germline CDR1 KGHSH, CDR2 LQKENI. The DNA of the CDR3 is TGTGCCAGCTCACCAGGTACAGCCGATGGCTACACCTTC. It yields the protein CASSPGTADGYTF.

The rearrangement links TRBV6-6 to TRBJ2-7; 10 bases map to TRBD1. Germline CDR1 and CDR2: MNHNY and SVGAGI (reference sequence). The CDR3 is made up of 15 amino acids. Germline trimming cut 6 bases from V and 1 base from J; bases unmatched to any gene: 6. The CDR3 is CASSRRGQGSYEQYF. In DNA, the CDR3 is TGTGCCAGCAGCCGAAGGGGACAGGGGTCCTACGAGCAGTACTTC.

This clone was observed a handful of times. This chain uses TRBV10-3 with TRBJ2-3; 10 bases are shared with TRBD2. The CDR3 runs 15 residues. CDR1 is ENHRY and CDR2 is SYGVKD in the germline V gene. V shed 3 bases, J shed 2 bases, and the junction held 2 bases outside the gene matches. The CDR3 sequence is CAISDSGGTTDTQYF. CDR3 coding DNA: TGTGCCATCAGTGATAGCGGGGGGACCACAGATACGCAGTATTTT.

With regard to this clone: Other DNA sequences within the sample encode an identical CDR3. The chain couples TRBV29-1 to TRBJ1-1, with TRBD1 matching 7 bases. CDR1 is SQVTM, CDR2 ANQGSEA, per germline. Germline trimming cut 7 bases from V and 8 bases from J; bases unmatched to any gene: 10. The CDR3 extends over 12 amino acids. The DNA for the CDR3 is TGCAGCGCAAAGCAGGGGGTTACCGAAGCTTTCTTT. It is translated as CSAKQGVTEAFF.

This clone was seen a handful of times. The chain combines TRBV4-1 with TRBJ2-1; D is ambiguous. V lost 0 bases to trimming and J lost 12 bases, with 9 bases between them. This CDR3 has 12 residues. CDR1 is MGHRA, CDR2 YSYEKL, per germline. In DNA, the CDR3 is TGCGCCAGCAGCCAAGATACCCGAGTGCAGTTCTTC. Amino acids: CASSQDTRVQFF.

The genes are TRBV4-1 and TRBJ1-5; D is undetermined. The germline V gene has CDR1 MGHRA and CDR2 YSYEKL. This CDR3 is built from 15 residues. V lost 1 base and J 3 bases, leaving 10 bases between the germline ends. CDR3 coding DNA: TGCGCCAGCAGCCAAGCAGGTCGGTACAATCAGCCCCAGCATTTT. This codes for CASSQAGRYNQPQHF.

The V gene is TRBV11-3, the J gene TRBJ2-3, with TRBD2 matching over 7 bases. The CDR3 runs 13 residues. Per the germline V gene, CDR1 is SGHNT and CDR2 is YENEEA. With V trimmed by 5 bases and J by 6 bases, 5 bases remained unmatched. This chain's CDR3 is CASSRTSEDTQYF. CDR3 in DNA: TGTGCCAGCAGCAGAACTAGCGAGGATACGCAGTATTTT.

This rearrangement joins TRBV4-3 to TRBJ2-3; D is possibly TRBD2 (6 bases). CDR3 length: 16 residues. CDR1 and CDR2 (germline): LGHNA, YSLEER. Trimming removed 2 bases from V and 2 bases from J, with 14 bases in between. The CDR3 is CASSQTGVGLTDTQYF. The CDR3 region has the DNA TGCGCCAGCAGCCAAACGGGGGTGGGGCTCACAGATACGCAGTATTTT.

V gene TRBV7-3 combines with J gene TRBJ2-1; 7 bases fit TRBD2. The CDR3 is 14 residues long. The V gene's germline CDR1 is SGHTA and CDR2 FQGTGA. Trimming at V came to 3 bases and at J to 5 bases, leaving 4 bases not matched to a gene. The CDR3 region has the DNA TGTGCCAGCAGCTTGGGGGGGGTGAACAATGAGCAGTTCTTC. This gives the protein CASSLGGVNNEQFF.

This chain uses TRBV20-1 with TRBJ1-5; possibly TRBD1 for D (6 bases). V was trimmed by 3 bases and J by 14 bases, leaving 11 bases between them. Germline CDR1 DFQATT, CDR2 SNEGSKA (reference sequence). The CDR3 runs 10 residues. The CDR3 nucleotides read TGCAGTGCTAGGAGGACAGCCGAGCATTTT. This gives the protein CSARRTAEHF.

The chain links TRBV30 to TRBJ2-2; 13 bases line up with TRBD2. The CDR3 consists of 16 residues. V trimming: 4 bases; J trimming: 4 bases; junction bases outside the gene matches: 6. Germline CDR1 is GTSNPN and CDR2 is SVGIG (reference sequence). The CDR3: CAWTTSGRAGTGELFF. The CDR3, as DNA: TGTGCCTGGACTACTAGCGGGAGGGCCGGCACCGGGGAGCTGTTTTTT.

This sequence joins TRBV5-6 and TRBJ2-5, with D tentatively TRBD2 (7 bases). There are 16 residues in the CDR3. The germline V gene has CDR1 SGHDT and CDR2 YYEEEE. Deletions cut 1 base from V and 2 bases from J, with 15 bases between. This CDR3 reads CASSLRGGGPQETQYF. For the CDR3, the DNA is TGTGCCAGCAGCTTGAGGGGGGGTGGCCCTCAAGAGACCCAGTACTTC.

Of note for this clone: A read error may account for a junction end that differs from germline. This CDR3 is CASSLQGTDTQYF. Here the CDR3 DNA reads TGTGCTAGCAGCTTACAGGGGACAGATACGCAGTATTTT. The rearrangement joins TRBV7-7 to TRBJ2-3; 7 nucleotides agree with TRBD1. The CDR3 sequence is 13 residues long. CDR1 and CDR2 from the germline V gene are SSHAT and FNYEAQ (reference sequence).